These 26 T cell receptor beta chains share one sample of origin, sequenced in a study of molecular identifiers for immune sequencing clone quantification. TCRdb itself ran the PCR reads through MiXCR, one entry per CDR3 protein. The sample has nearly 650,000 distinct CDR3 sequences, about 25% seen once. Sequenced sample: naive CD8+ T cells from blood, with Jurkat cell RNA spiked in. The subset: FACS-sorted CD8+CD4-CCR7+CD45RA+ naive T cells. The receptors were sampled from a human donor in good health. Some libraries in this study had Jurkat cell RNA spiked in.

The chain combines TRBV16 with TRBJ2-3; TRBD2 matches at 8 bases. The length of the CDR3 is 22 residues. Germline CDR1 reads KGHSY; CDR2 reads FQNENV. Trimming at V came to 0 bases and at J to 3 bases, leaving 23 bases not matched to a gene. For the CDR3, the DNA is TGTGCCAGCAGCCAATCATTGCCGCCGGTTTTTGGTAGCGGGACCCTTACAGATACGCAGTATTTT. It translates to CASSQSLPPVFGSGTLTDTQYF.

V usage is TRBV27 and J usage is TRBJ1-5, with a tentative D call TRBD1 (5 bases). This CDR3 is built from 17 residues. Per germline, CDR1 MNHEY and CDR2 SMNVEV (reference sequence). Trimming shortened V by 0 bases and J by 3 bases, and 15 bases separated the two germline ends. The CDR3 region is CASSLSWPPGSNQPQHF. CDR3 bases: TGTGCCAGCAGTTTATCGTGGCCCCCAGGGTCCAATCAGCCCCAGCATTTT.

This sequence joins TRBV5-6 and TRBJ2-7; D is undetermined. Germline V gives CDR1 SGHDT, CDR2 YYEEEE. V was shortened by 1 base and J by 1 base, with 9 bases between the two germline ends. The CDR3 spans 14 residues. DNA of the CDR3: TGTGCCAGCAGCTTGTTGGTCGAATCCTACGAGCAGTACTTC. It specifies CASSLLVESYEQYF.

This clonotype came up a few times. The V call is TRBV27, the J call TRBJ2-7; D perhaps matches TRBD1 (7 bases). The CDR3 runs to 17 residues. With 5 bases removed from V and 7 bases from J, the gap between germline ends came to 27 bases. The V gene's germline CDR1 is MNHEY and CDR2 SMNVEV (reference sequence). The CDR3 nucleotides read TGTGCCAGCAGTGTCGGGGCAGGGGGACTTACCGCTACGGAGCAGTACTTC. This sequence encodes CASSVGAGGLTATEQYF.

This clonotype was detected a few times. V gene TRBV27 combines with J gene TRBJ2-1; a weak D match, TRBD1 (5 bases). This CDR3 spans 14 amino acids. CDR1 and CDR2 from the germline V gene are MNHEY and SMNVEV (reference sequence). V lost 2 bases and J lost 6, with 11 bases in between. DNA of the CDR3: TGTGCCAGCAGTTTAGTCAATCAGGGCAATGAGCAGTTCTTC. This gives the protein CASSLVNQGNEQFF.

This clonotype showed up just a few times. This chain links TRBV23-1 with TRBJ2-7; D is ambiguous. TRBV23-1 is treated as an ORF (open reading frame) with a function not yet certain. This CDR3 has 16 amino acids. The ends were cut back, 0 bases at V and 3 bases at J, with 15 bases in the middle. The CDR3 spells CASSQSSAMVGYEQYF. The CDR3, as DNA: TGCGCCAGCAGTCAATCTAGTGCCATGGTCGGCTACGAGCAGTACTTC.

The genes are TRBV7-2 and TRBJ2-5, with 10 bases lining up with TRBD2. CDR1 and CDR2 (germline): SGHTA, FQGNSA. This CDR3 has 15 amino acids. Germline trimming cut 4 bases from V and 5 bases from J; bases unmatched to any gene: 7. The CDR3 protein is CASSSIAGGRETQYF. CDR3 DNA: TGTGCCAGCAGCTCAATAGCGGGGGGCAGGGAGACCCAGTACTTC.

V usage is TRBV4-3 and J usage is TRBJ2-7, with 8 nucleotides matching TRBD1. Germline lookup yields CDR1 LGHNA and CDR2 YSLEER. J lost 2 bases, V lost 0 bases, and 3 bases had no gene match. The CDR3 consists of 15 residues. CDR3: CASSQDWDRTYEQYF. For the CDR3, the DNA is TGCGCCAGCAGCCAAGATTGGGACAGGACCTACGAGCAGTACTTC.

This clonotype came up many times. V is TRBV28 and J is TRBJ2-5, with 7 bases aligning to TRBD1. The J segment lost 5 bases and the V segment lost 3 bases, leaving 9 bases of the junction unmatched. There are 15 residues in the CDR3. The V gene's germline CDR1 is MDHEN and CDR2 SYDVKM. The DNA of the CDR3 is TGTGCCAGCAGTTTTGCGCAGACAGGGTCCGAGACCCAGTACTTC. Its protein product is CASSFAQTGSETQYF.

This clonotype was observed at least ten times. The chain carries TRBV12-3 or TRBV12-4 and TRBJ2-6, with D unclear. This CDR3 is 17 amino acids long. V lost 9 bases and J 0 bases, leaving 18 bases between the germline ends. Here the CDR3 DNA reads TGTGCCAGTGGGGTCCTTCAGTCCCTCTCTGGGGCCAACGTCCTGACTTTC. Amino acid sequence: CASGVLQSLSGANVLTF.

The V gene is TRBV9, the J gene TRBJ2-7, with TRBD2 as a possible D gene (7 bases). The germline gives CDR1 SGDLS, CDR2 YYNGEE. This CDR3 spans 16 amino acids. Trimming shortened V by 3 bases and J by 4 bases, and 20 bases separated the two germline ends. CDR3 in DNA: TGTGCCAGCAGCGCTGGGGGGGCGGAGCGAGAGTACGAGCAGTACTTC. Amino acids: CASSAGGAEREYEQYF.

The CDR3 coding sequence is TGCGCCAGCAGCTTGGCCTCTAGCGGGAACACCGGGGAGCTGTTTTTT. Translating it yields CASSLASSGNTGELFF. This chain uses TRBV5-1 with TRBJ2-2; 7 bases agree with TRBD2. The germline V gene has CDR1 SGHRS and CDR2 YFSETQ. This CDR3 has 16 amino acids. V dropped 0 bases and J dropped 1; count of bases not matched to a gene: 3.

The sample holds many counts of this clonotype. The chain links TRBV7-2 to TRBJ2-7; no clear D gene. Trimming took off 0 bases at V and 0 bases at J, with 6 bases between the two ends. Germline CDR1 SGHTA, CDR2 FQGNSA. The CDR3 has 14 residues. This CDR3 reads CASSLATDSYEQYF. The CDR3, as DNA: TGTGCCAGCAGCTTAGCGACGGACTCCTACGAGCAGTACTTC.

The V call is TRBV9, the J call TRBJ1-4; TRBD1 is a possible D gene (5 bases). The germline CDR1 and CDR2 sequences are SGDLS and YYNGEE. V was clipped by 3 bases and J by 8 bases, with 11 bases between them. CDR3 size: 13 residues. This CDR3 reads CASSAPRVEKLFF. In nucleotides, the CDR3 is TGTGCCAGCAGCGCGCCCAGGGTCGAAAAACTGTTTTTT.

The chain couples TRBV13 to TRBJ1-1, with 8 bases that match TRBD1. The CDR3 loop spans 14 amino acids. CDR1 is PRHDT and CDR2 is FYEKMQ in the germline V gene (reference sequence). With 8 bases clipped from V and 4 bases from J, the junction kept 9 bases outside the gene matches. The CDR3 here is CASGTYQGATEAFF. DNA of the CDR3: TGTGCCAGCGGCACCTACCAGGGGGCCACTGAAGCTTTCTTT.

This clonotype was seen only a few times. J is TRBJ2-7 and V is TRBV4-1; TRBD1 might be the D (6 bases). Germline V CDR1 and CDR2: MGHRA, YSYEKL. The V end was cut by 4 bases, the J end by 5 bases, with 18 bases between. The CDR3 is 15 amino acids. The CDR3 here is CASSPRRTDRDEQYF. The CDR3 DNA reads as TGCGCCAGCAGCCCCCGAAGGACAGACCGGGACGAGCAGTACTTC.

This clonotype was counted between two and nine times. The chain links TRBV29-1 to TRBJ2-7, with a possible D match to TRBD1 (6 bases). CDR3 size: 12 residues. In germline, CDR1 is SQVTM, CDR2 ANQGSEA. The V and J ends lost 5 bases and 2 bases respectively, with 10 bases between them. CDR3 DNA: TGCAGCGTTCGGACAGCCACCTACGAGCAGTACTTC. This encodes CSVRTATYEQYF.

This clonotype turned up a few times. The V gene is TRBV3-1, the J gene TRBJ1-1; no reliable D call. CDR1 and CDR2 (germline): LGHDT, YNNKEL (reference sequence). This CDR3 is built from 16 residues. Trimming removed 0 bases from V and 0 bases from J, with 11 bases in between. The CDR3 DNA reads as TGTGCCAGCAGCCAAGATCCGGCAAAAGTGAACACTGAAGCTTTCTTT. Its protein product is CASSQDPAKVNTEAFF.

Worth noting for this clonotype: A much larger clone sits a single nucleotide away, making a read error possible. Because the CDR3 is missing its conserved closing phenylalanine or tryptophan, this is likely a read error. The V gene is TRBV30, the J gene TRBJ1-2; a weak D match, TRBD1 (6 bases). V dropped 4 bases and J dropped 4 bases, with 19 bases sitting between them. The CDR3 runs to 15 residues. Germline V gene data show CDR1 as GTSNPN and CDR2 as SVGIG (reference sequence). The CDR3 is CAWIGRDRWAYGYTL. The CDR3, as DNA: TGTGCCTGGATCGGTCGAGACAGGTGGGCCTATGGCTACACCCTC.

This clonotype has a handful of counts. This chain connects TRBV13 to TRBJ1-1, with D possibly matching TRBD1 (6 bases). The CDR3 runs 13 residues. Germline V CDR1 and CDR2: PRHDT, FYEKMQ (reference sequence). V was pared by 8 bases and J by 4 bases, with 14 bases between. This CDR3 reads CASGLGTSTEAFF. Written as DNA, the CDR3 is TGTGCCAGCGGTCTGGGGACATCCACTGAAGCTTTCTTT.

This clonotype occurred many times. This sequence joins TRBV20-1 and TRBJ1-3; D not certain. Trimming removed 3 bases at V and 3 bases at J, with 18 bases between. CDR1 is DFQATT and CDR2 is SNEGSKA in the germline V gene (reference sequence). The CDR3 is 16 amino acids. CDR3 DNA sequence: TGCAGTGCTAGCGGTCCTCTTGGGGTTTTTGGAAACACCATATATTTT. Its protein product is CSASGPLGVFGNTIYF.

This clonotype was detected only once. Given a much more abundant clone one base away, this may be a read error. The gene calls are TRBV6-2 or TRBV6-3 and TRBJ1-1; possible D gene TRBD1, 6 bases. The CDR3 length is 14 residues. Germline V gene lookup returns CDR1 MNHEY and CDR2 SVGEGT. The CDR3: CAGSYGQRNTEAFF. CDR3 coding DNA: TGTGCCGGCAGTTACGGACAGAGGAACACTGAAGCTTTCTTT.

The chain couples TRBV4-1 to TRBJ2-2, with 8 bases matching TRBD1. The V gene's germline CDR1 is MGHRA and CDR2 YSYEKL. The ends lost 3 bases at V and 4 bases at J; junction bases unmatched: 7. The CDR3 runs 16 residues. This chain's CDR3 is CASSHSGTGATGELFF. In nucleotides, the CDR3 is TGCGCCAGCAGCCATTCGGGGACAGGAGCCACCGGGGAGCTGTTTTTT.

This clonotype was recorded many times. The rearrangement uses TRBV20-1 and TRBJ2-7; 7 nucleotides match TRBD1. The CDR3 covers 15 residues. Germline values: CDR1 DFQATT, CDR2 SNEGSKA (reference sequence). V lost 5 bases and J lost 0; bases outside the gene matches: 10. The CDR3 DNA reads as TGCAGTGCTGTTAGCCCGACAGGGAGCTCCTACGAGCAGTACTTC. It encodes CSAVSPTGSSYEQYF.

Concerning this clonotype: One junction end does not reproduce the germline sequence, and a read error may be involved. The chain combines TRBV27 with TRBJ1-6; unclear D gene. The CDR3 has 16 residues. Germline-derived CDR1 and CDR2 are MNHEY and SMNVEV (reference sequence). The CDR3 here is CASSLSGLSYNSPLHF. The CDR3 coding sequence is TGTGCGAGCAGTTTATCTGGGCTCTCCTATAATTCACCCCTCCACTTT.

Regarding this clonotype: As the CDR3 is not closed by the conserved phenylalanine or tryptophan, this likely results from a read error. This chain uses TRBV28 with TRBJ2-7; perhaps D is TRBD1 or TRBD2 (6 bases each). The CDR3 has 15 residues. Germline values: CDR1 MDHEN, CDR2 SYDVKM. V lost 5 bases, J lost 1 base, and 15 bases lay in between. The DNA of the CDR3 is TGTGCCAGCAGTGCCCTTGGGGGGCTGTCCTACGAGCAGTACATC. Translating gives CASSALGGLSYEQYI.